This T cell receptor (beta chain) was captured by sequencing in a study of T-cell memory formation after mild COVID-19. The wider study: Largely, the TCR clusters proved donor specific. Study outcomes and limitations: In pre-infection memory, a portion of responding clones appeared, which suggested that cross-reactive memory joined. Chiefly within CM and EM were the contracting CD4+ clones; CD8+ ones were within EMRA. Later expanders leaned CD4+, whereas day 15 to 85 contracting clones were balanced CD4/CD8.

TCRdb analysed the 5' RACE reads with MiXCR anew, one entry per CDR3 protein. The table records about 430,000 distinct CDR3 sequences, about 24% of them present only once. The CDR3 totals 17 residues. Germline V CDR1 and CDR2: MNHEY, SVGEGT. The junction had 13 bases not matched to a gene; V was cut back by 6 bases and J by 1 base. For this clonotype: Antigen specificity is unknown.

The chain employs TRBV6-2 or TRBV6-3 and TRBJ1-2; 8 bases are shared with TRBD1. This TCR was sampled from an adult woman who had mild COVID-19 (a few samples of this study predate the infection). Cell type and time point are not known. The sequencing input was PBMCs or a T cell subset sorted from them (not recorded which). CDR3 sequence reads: CASSRPLTGGDNYGYTF. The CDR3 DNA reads TGTGCCAGCAGCCGCCCGCTCACAGGGGGAGATAACTATGGCTACACCTTC.